This TCR beta chain was sequenced for a study of CD8 T cells in Susac syndrome (dated by TCRdb to between 2017 and 2020). The study in broad terms: Among the Susac syndrome patients who were sequenced, clinically active disease was present in six and clinical remission was observed in about eight. Clonality of the CD8+ T cell repertoire was compared between over 10 healthy donors, roughly 14 Susac syndrome patients and some 15 multiple sclerosis patients. Repertoire sequencing was used to test whether CD8+ T cell activation and differentiation in Susac syndrome was antigen driven. At blood withdrawal, Susac syndrome patients were therapy-naive, treated with corticosteroids (with IVIg additionally given to some), or treated with IVIg alone.

As for this clonotype: Its antigen target is currently unknown. No base quality values were provided; no much bigger clone lies one nucleotide off.

The germline V gene provides CDR1 MGHDK and CDR2 SYGVNS. The CDR3 goes from the cysteine to the phenylalanine over 18 residues. Only the CDR3 DNA stays, 54 bases, in frame from base 1. V is cut back by 3 bases and J by 3 bases, with 14 bases in the junction unmatched. RNA was extracted with the RNeasy kit and roughly 0.45 to 1 ug was reverse transcribed using random hexamers. The immunoSEQ multiplex PCR assay, covering 54 Vbeta and 13 Jbeta segments, was used to amplify TCR beta CDR3 regions. PCR amplification bias was corrected by using a synthetic template baseline for primer optimization and computational correction. On the study's bioinformatics: Only productive sequences were kept, with reads annotated to V, D and J genes according to IMGT and analyzed in immunoSEQ Analyzer. To calculate clonality, Shannon entropy was normalized by log2 of the number of productive unique sequences and then subtracted from one. Public and private clones were assessed among the 100 most prevalent clones of each patient and control. Susac-specific clones were defined as absent from healthy and MS cohorts, 800 to 1,200 published viral clones and other ImmuneACCESS disease sequences. TCRdb reprocessing: public reads trimmed at Q25 with fastp, clones called with MiXCR, in-frame beta chains kept. All rows with the same CDR3 protein become a single entry with the most common DNA and genes. TCRdb, not the original authors, processed these V and J calls. A total of about 120,000 distinct CDR3 sequences appear in this sample, around 94% of them only once. The ten largest clones take up approximately 0.22% of the sample.

Broader findings and caveats from the paper: In the total CD8+ and CD8+ TEMRA repertoires, roughly 15 and five Susac-specific public clones, respectively, were identified. The number of individuals in the TCR sequencing and HLA analysis was acknowledged as relatively small. Clonal expansion was observed in Susac syndrome CD8+ repertoires, with the highest expansion in CD8+ TEMRA cells and greater expansion in clinically active than in remitting patients.

Peripheral blood CD8+ and CD4+ T cells from healthy donors, Susac syndrome patients and multiple sclerosis patients were profiled using high-throughput TCR beta sequencing. Susac syndrome patients met recently defined diagnostic criteria for definite or probable disease. Bulk CD8+ and CD4+ T cells were purified by magnetic negative isolation, while CD8+ TEMRA cells were enriched using FACS. Blood was drawn into EDTA tubes, processed within 24 hours, and PBMCs were isolated by density gradient centrifugation. PBMCs intended for TCR sequencing were frozen in liquid nitrogen and were later thawed in a 37 degrees C water bath. Purity of sorted or isolated CD4+, CD8+ and CD8+ TEMRA cells was at least 90%.

The clonotype comes from a human donor with Susac syndrome. This chain joins TRBV25-1 to TRBJ2-5; 9 bases in the middle match TRBD2. The sample taken for sequencing was CD8+ T cells from PBMCs. The CDR3 reads as follows: CASSDAGGPIAAEETQYF. The nucleotide sequence is given as TGTGCCAGCAGTGATGCGGGAGGGCCCATAGCAGCCGAAGAGACCCAGTACTTC.